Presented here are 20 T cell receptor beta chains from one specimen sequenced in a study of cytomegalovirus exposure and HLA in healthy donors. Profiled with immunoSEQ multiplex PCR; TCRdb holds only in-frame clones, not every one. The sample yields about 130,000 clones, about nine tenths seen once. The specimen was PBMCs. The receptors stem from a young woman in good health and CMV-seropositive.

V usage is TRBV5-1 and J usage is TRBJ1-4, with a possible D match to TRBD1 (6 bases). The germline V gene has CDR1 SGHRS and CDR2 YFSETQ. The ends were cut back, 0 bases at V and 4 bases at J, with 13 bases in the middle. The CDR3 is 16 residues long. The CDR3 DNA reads TGCGCCAGCAGCTTGGGGAACAGGGCTTTTAATGAAAAACTGTTTTTT. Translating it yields CASSLGNRAFNEKLFF.

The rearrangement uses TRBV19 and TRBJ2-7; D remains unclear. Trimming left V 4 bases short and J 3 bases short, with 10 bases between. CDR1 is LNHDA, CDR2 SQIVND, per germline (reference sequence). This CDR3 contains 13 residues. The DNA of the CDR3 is TGTGCCAGTAGTAACCGGGTTGGCTACGAGCAGTACTTC. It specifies CASSNRVGYEQYF.

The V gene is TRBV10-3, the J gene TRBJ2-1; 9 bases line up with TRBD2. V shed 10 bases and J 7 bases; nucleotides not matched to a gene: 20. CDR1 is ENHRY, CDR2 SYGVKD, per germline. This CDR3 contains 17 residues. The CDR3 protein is CATSARSPGLAANEQFF. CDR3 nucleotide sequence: TGTGCCACCTCTGCCCGGTCCCCGGGACTAGCTGCTAATGAGCAGTTCTTC.

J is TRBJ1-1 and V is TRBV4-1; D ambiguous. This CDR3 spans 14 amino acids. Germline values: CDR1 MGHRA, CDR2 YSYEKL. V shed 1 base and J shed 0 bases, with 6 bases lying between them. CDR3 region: CASSQGRVNTEAFF. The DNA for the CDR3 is TGCGCCAGCAGCCAAGGAAGAGTGAACACTGAAGCTTTCTTT.

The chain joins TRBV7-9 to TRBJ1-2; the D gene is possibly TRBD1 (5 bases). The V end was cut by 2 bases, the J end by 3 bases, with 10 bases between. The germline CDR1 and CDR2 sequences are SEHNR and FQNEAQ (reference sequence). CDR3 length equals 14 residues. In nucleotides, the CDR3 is TGTGCCAGCAGCTTAAGCAGGGAGGACTATGGCTACACCTTC. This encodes CASSLSREDYGYTF. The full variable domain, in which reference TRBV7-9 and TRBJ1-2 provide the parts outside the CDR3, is DTGVSQNPRHKITKRGQNVTFRCDPISEHNRLYWYRQTLGQGPEFLTYFQNEAQLEKSRLLSDRFSAERPKGSFSTLEIQRTEQGDSAMYLCASSLSREDYGYTFGSGTRLTVV.

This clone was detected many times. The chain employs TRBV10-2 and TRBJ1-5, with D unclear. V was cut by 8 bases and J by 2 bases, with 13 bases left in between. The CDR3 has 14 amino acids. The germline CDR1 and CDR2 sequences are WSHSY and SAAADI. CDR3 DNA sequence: TGCGCCAGCGGTGCCAGGTCGGGCAATCAGCCCCAGCATTTT. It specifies CASGARSGNQPQHF.

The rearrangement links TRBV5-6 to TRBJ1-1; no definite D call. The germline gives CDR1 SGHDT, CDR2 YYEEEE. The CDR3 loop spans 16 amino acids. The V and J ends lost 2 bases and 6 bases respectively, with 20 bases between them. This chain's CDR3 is CASSFLSRGATAEAFF. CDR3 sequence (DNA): TGTGCCAGCAGCTTTCTCTCCCGAGGTGCCACCGCTGAAGCTTTCTTT.

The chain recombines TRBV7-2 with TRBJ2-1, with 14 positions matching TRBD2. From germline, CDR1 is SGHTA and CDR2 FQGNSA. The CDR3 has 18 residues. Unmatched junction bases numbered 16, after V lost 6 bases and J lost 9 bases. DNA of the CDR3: TGTGCCAGCAGTTTACGACTGGGACTAGCGGGAGTCGGTGGTGAGCAGTTCTTC. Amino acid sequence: CASSLRLGLAGVGGEQFF.

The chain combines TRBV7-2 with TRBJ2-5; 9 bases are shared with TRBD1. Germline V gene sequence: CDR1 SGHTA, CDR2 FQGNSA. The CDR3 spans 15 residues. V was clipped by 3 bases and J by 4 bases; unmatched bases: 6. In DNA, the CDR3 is TGTGCCAGCAGCTTCGGACAGGGGACCGGAGAGACCCAGTACTTC. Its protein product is CASSFGQGTGETQYF.

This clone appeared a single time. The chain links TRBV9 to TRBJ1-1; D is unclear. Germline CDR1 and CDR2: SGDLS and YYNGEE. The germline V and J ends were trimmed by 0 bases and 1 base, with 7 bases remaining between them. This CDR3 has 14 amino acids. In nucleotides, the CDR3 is TGTGCCAGCAGCGTAGCGTCCAGGAACACTGAAGCTTTCTTT. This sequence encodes CASSVASRNTEAFF.

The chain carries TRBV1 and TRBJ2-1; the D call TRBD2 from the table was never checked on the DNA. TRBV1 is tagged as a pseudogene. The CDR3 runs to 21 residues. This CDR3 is CTSSLLAGTSGNHRSYNEQFF. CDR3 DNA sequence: TGCACCAGCAGCCTCCTGGCCGGGACTAGCGGGAATCATCGCTCCTACAATGAGCAGTTCTTC.

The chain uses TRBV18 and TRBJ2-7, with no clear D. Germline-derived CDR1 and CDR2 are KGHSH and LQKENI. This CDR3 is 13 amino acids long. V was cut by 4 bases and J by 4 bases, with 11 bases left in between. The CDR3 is CASSLFEVYEQYF. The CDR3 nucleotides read TGTGCCAGCTCACTCTTTGAGGTATACGAGCAGTACTTC.

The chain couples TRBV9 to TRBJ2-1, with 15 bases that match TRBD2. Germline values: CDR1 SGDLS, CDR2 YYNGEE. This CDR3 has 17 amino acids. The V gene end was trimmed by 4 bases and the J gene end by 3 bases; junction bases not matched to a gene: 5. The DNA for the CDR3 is TGTGCCAGCAGCTACTCGGGACTAGCGGGAGGCTACAATGAGCAGTTCTTC. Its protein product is CASSYSGLAGGYNEQFF. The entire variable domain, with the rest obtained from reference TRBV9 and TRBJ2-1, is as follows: DSGVTQTPKHLITATGQRVTLRCSPRSGDLSVYWYQQSLDQGLQFLIQYYNGEERAKGNILERFSAQQFPDLHSELNLSSLELGDSALYFCASSYSGLAGGYNEQFFGPGTRLTVL.

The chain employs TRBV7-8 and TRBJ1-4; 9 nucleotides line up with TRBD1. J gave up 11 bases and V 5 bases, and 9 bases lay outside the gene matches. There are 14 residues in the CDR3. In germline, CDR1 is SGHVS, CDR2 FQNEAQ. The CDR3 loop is CASSRRDRVMKLFF. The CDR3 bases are TGTGCCAGCAGCCGCCGGGACAGGGTCATGAAACTGTTTTTT.

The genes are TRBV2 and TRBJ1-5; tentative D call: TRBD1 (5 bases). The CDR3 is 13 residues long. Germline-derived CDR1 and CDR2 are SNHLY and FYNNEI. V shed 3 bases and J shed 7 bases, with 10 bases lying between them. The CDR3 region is CASSDREWQPQHF. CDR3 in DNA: TGTGCCAGCAGTGACAGGGAATGGCAGCCCCAGCATTTT.

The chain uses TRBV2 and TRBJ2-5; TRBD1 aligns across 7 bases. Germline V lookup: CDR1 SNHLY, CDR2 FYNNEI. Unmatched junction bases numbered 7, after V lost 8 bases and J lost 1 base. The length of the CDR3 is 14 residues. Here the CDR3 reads CASLRGTVQETQYF. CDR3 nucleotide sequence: TGTGCCAGCCTGAGGGGGACAGTCCAAGAGACCCAGTACTTC.

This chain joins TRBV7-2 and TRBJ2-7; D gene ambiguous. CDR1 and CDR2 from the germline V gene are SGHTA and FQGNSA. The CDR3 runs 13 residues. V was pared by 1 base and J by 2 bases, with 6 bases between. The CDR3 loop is CASSLVVTYEQYF. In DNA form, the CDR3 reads TGTGCCAGCAGCTTAGTAGTGACCTACGAGCAGTACTTC.

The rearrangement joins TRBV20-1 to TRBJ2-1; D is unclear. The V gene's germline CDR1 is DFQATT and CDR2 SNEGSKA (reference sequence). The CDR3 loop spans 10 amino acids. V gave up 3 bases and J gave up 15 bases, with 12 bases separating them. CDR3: CSASTDGLFF. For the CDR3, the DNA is TGCAGTGCTAGTACCGACGGGTTGTTCTTC.

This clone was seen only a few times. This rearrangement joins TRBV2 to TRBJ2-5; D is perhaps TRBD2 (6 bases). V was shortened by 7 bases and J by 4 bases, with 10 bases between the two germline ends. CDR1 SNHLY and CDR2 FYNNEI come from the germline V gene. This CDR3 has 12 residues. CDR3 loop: CASTTSGETQYF. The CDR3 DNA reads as TGTGCCAGCACGACTAGTGGAGAGACCCAGTACTTC.

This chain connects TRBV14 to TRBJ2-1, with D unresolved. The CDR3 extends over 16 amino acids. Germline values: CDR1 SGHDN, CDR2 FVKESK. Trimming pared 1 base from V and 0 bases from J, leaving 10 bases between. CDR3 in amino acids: CASSQVPALSYNEQFF. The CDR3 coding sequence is TGTGCCAGCAGCCAAGTCCCAGCGCTCTCCTACAATGAGCAGTTCTTC.